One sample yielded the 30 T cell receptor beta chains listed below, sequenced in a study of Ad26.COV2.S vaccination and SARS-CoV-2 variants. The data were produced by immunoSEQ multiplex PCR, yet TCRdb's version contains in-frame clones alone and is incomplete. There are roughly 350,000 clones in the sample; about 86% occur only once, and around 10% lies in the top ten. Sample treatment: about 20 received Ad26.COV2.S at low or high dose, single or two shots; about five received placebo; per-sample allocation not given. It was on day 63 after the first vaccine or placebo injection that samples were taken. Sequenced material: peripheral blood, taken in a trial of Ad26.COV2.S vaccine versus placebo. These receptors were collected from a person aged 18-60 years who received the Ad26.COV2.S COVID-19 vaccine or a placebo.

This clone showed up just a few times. CDR3 in amino acids: CASSWGQGFTYEQYF. CDR3 in DNA: TGCGCCAGCAGCTGGGGTCAGGGCTTTACCTACGAGCAGTACTTC. This chain joins TRBV5-1 and TRBJ2-7; a possible D gene is TRBD1 (5 bases). Between the trimmed V and J ends, which lost 3 bases and 2 bases, there was a span of 15 bases. The CDR3 is 15 residues long. Looked up from germline, CDR1 is SGHRS and CDR2 is YFSETQ.

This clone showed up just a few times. The CDR3 DNA sequence: TGTGCCAGCAGCTTTCGGACTAGCGGGAGTCGATACGAGCAGTACTTC. It translates to CASSFRTSGSRYEQYF. This chain uses TRBV7-2 with TRBJ2-7, with 13 positions matching TRBD2. There are 16 residues in the CDR3. Germline CDR1 is SGHTA and CDR2 is FQGNSA. Trimming took 3 bases from V and 4 from J; bases not matched to a gene: 6.

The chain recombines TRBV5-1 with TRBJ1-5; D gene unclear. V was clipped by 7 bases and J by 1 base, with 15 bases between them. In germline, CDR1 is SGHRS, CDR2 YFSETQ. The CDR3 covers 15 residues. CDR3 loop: CASLCPANSNQPQHF. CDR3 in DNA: TGCGCCAGCCTTTGCCCAGCCAACAGCAATCAGCCCCAGCATTTT.

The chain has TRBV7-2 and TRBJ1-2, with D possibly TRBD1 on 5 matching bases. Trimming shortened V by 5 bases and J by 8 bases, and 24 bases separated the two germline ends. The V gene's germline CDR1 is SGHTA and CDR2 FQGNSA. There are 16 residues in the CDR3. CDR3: CASSPQLGTGGGGYTF. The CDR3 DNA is TGTGCCAGCAGCCCCCAACTCGGGACCGGTGGTGGGGGCTACACCTTC.

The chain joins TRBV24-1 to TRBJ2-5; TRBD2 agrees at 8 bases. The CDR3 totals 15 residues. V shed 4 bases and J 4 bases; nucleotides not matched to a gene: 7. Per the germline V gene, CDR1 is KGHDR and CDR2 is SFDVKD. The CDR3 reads CATSDPREGGETQYF. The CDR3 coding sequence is TGTGCCACCAGTGACCCACGGGAGGGTGGAGAGACCCAGTACTTC.

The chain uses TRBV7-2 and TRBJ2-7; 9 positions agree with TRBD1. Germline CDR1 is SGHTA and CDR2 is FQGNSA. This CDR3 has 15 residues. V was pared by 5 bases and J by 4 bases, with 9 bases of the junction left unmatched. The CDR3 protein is CASSPRTGDWYEQYF. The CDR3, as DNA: TGTGCCAGCAGCCCCCGGACAGGGGACTGGTACGAGCAGTACTTC.

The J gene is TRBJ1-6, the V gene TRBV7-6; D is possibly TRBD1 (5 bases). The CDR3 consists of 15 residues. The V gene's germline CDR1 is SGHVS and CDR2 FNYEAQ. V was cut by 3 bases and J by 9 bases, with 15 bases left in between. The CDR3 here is CASSLRPDQGSPLHF. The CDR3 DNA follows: TGTGCCAGCAGCTTGCGTCCGGACCAGGGTTCACCCCTCCACTTT.

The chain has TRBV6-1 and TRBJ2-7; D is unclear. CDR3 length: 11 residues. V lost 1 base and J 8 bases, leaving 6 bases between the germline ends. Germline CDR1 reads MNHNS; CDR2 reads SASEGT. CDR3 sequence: CASSEDRKQYF. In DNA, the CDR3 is TGTGCCAGCAGTGAAGACCGGAAGCAGTACTTC.

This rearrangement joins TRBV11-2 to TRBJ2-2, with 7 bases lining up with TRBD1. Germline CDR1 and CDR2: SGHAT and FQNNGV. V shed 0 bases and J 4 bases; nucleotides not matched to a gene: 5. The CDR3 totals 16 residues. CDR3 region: CASSLEGGWITGELFF. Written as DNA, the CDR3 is TGTGCCAGCAGCTTAGAAGGGGGCTGGATCACCGGGGAGCTGTTTTTT. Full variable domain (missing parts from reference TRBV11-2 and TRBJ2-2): EAGVAQSPRYKIIEKRQSVAFWCNPISGHATLYWYQQILGQGPKLLIQFQNNGVVDDSQLPKDRFSAERLKGVDSTLKIQPAKLEDSAVYLCASSLEGGWITGELFFGEGSRLTVL.

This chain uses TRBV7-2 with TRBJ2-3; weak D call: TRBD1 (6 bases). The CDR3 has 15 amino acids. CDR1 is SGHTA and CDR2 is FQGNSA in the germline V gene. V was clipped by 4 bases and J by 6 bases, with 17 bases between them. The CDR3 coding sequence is TGTGCCAGCAGCTACGGACAGCCACGAGGGGATACGCAGTATTTT. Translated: CASSYGQPRGDTQYF.

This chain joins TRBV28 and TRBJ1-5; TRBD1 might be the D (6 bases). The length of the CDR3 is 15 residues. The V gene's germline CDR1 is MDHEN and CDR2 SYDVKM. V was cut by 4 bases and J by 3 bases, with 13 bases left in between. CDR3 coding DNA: TGTGCCAGCAGTTCACAGGGCCGACTCAATCAGCCCCAGCATTTT. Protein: CASSSQGRLNQPQHF.

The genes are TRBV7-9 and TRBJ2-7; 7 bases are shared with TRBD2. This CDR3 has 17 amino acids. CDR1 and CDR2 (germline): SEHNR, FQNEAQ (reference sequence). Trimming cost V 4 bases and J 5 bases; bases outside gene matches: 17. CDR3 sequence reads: CASSYLLTIAGPDEQYF. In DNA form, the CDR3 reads TGTGCCAGCAGCTACCTACTGACTATAGCGGGTCCGGACGAGCAGTACTTC. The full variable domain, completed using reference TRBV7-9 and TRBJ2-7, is DTGVSQNPRHKITKRGQNVTFRCDPISEHNRLYWYRQTLGQGPEFLTYFQNEAQLEKSRLLSDRFSAERPKGSFSTLEIQRTEQGDSAMYLCASSYLLTIAGPDEQYFGPGTRLTVT.

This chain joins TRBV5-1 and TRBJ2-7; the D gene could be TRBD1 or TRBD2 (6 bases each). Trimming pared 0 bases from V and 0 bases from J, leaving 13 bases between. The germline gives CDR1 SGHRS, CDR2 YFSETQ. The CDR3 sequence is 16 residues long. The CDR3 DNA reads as TGCGCCAGCAGCTTGGGGGGGGCTTCCAGCTCCTACGAGCAGTACTTC. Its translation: CASSLGGASSSYEQYF. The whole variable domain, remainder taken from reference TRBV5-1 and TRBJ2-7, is KAGVTQTPRYLIKTRGQQVTLSCSPISGHRSVSWYQQTPGQGLQFLFEYFSETQRNKGNFPGRFSGRQFSNSRSEMNVSTLELGDSALYLCASSLGGASSSYEQYFGPGTRLTVT.

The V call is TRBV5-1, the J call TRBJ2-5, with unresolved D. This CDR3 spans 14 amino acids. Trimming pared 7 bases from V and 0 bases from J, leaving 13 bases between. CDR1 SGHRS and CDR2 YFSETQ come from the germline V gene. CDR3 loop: CASSLSGNQETQYF. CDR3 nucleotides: TGCGCCAGCTCATTGTCCGGAAACCAAGAGACCCAGTACTTC.

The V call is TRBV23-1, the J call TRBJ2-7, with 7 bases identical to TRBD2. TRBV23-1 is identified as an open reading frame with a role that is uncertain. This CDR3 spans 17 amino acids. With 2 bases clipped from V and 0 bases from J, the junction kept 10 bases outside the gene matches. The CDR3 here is CASSQGAGPSGSYEQYF. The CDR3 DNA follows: TGCGCCAGCAGTCAAGGTGCGGGCCCTAGCGGCTCCTACGAGCAGTACTTC.

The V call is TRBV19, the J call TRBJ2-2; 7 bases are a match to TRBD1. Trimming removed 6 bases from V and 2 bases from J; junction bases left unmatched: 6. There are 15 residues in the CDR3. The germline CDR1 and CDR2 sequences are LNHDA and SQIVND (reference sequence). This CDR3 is CASSRGQENTGELFF. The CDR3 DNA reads TGTGCCAGTAGCCGAGGACAGGAAAACACCGGGGAGCTGTTTTTT.

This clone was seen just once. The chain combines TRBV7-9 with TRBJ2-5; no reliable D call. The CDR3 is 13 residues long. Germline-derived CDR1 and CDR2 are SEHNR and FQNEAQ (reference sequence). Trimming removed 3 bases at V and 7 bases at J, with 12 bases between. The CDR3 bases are TGTGCCAGCAGCTTGGGTTCCAAGGGGACCCAGTACTTC. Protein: CASSLGSKGTQYF.

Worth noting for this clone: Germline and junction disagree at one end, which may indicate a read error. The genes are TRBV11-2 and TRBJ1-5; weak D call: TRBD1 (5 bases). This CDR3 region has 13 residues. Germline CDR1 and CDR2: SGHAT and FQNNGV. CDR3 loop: CASSLDRDQPQHF. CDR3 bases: TGTGCCAGCAGCCTAGACAGAGATCAGCCCCAGCATTTT.

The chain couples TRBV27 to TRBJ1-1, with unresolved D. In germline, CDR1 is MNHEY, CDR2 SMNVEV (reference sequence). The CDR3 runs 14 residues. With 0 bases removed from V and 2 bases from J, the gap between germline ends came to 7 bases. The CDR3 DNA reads TGTGCCAGCAGTTTATCGACCTATAACACTGAAGCTTTCTTT. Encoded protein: CASSLSTYNTEAFF.

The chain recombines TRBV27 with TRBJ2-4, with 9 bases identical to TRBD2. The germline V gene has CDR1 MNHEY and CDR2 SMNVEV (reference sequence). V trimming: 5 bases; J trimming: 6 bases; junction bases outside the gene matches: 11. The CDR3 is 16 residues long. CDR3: CASSIGVAGDGNIQYF. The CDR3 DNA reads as TGTGCCAGCAGTATAGGTGTAGCGGGGGACGGAAACATTCAGTACTTC.

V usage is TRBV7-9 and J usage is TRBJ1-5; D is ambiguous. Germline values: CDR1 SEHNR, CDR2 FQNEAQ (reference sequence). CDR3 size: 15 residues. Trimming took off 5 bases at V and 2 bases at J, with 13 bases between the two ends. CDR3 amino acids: CASSPTLQGNQPQHF. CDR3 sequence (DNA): TGTGCCAGCAGCCCCACCCTTCAGGGCAATCAGCCCCAGCATTTT.

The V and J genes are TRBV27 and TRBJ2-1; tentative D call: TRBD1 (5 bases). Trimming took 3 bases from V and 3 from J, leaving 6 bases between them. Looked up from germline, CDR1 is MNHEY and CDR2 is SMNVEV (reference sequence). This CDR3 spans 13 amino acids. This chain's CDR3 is CASSFDSYNEQFF. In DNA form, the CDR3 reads TGTGCCAGCAGTTTCGACAGCTACAATGAGCAGTTCTTC.

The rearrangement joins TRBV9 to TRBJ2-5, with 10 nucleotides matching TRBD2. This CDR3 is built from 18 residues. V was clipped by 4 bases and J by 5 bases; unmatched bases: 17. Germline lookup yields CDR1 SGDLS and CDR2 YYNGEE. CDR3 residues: CASSPRLAGQGRWETQYF. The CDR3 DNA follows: TGTGCCAGCAGCCCCAGACTAGCGGGCCAAGGCAGGTGGGAGACCCAGTACTTC.

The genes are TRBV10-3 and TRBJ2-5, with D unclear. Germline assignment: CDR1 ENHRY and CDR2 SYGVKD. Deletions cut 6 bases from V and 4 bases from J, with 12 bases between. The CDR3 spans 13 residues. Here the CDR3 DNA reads TGTGCCATCAGGAACAGTATCGGAGAGACCCAGTACTTC. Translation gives CAIRNSIGETQYF.

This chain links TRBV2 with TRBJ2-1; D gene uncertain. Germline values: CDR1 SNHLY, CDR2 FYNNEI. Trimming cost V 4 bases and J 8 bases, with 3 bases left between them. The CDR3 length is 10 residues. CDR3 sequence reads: CASSGDEQFF. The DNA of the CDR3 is TGTGCCAGCAGTGGCGATGAGCAGTTCTTC.

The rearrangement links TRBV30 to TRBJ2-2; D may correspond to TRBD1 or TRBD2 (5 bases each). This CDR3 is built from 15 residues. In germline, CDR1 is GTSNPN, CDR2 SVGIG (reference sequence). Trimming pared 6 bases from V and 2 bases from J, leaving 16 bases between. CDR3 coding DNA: TGTGCCTGCAGAAAGAGGGGCCCAAACACCGGGGAGCTGTTTTTT. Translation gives CACRKRGPNTGELFF.

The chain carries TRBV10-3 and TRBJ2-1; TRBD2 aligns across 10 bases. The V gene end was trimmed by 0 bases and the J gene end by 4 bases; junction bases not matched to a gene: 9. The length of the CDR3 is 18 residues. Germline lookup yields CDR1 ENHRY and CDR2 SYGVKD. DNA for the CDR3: TGTGCCATCAGTGAGTCCGTACTACTAGCGGGAACTTACAATGAGCAGTTCTTC. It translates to CAISESVLLAGTYNEQFF.

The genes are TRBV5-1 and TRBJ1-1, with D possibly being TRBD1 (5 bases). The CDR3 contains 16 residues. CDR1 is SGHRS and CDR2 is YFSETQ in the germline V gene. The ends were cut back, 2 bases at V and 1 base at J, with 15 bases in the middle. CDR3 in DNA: TGCGCCAGCAGCTTCTCCAGGGTCATTACGAACACTGAAGCTTTCTTT. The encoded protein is CASSFSRVITNTEAFF.

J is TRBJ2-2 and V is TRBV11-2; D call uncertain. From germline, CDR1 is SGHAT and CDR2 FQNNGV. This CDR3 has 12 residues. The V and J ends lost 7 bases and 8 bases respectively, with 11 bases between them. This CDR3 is CASTRPTGELFF. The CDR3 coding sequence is TGTGCCAGCACCCGCCCGACGGGGGAGCTGTTTTTT. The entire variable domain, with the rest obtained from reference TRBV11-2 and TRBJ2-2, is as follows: EAGVAQSPRYKIIEKRQSVAFWCNPISGHATLYWYQQILGQGPKLLIQFQNNGVVDDSQLPKDRFSAERLKGVDSTLKIQPAKLEDSAVYLCASTRPTGELFFGEGSRLTVL.

The CDR3 DNA follows: TGTGCCAGCTCACCACCGACAGGAGAGGGGAGCAATCAGCCCCAGCATTTT. Protein sequence: CASSPPTGEGSNQPQHF. The rearrangement links TRBV18 to TRBJ1-5, with D possibly being TRBD1 (6 bases). V was pared by 0 bases and J by 1 base, with 13 bases between. This CDR3 comprises 17 residues. The germline CDR1 and CDR2 sequences are KGHSH and LQKENI.